This T cell receptor (beta chain) comes out of a study of blood T cell repertoires in COVID-19. Germline V gene lookup returns CDR1 KGHDR and CDR2 SFDVKD. The V gene lost 10 bases and the J gene lost 6 bases, with 15 bases spanning the gap. The CDR3 is 13 amino acids. As originally analysed: Nucleated cell counts were estimated from reference gene primer amplification. Profiled with immunoSEQ multiplex PCR; TCRdb holds only in-frame clones, not every one. That table supplies the V and J calls and clone size; D and trimming were determined from the DNA. Here the sample spans approximately 190,000 clones, around 84% being singletons.

The sequence was collected from a human donor in a cohort sampled during active COVID-19. Sequencing was done on a sample of peripheral blood. This chain links TRBV24-1 with TRBJ2-1; TRBD2 might be the D (6 bases). CDR3 region: CATELGGLNEQFF. The CDR3 bases are TGTGCCACGGAGTTGGGGGGACTCAATGAGCAGTTCTTC.